Presented here are 31 T cell receptor beta chains from one specimen sequenced in a study of Tregs in tolerant kidney transplant recipients (dated by TCRdb to between 2018 and 2021). These receptors lack a known antigen. Libraries were constructed by the immunoSEQ multiplex PCR assay. TCRdb stores this immuneACCESS table with in-frame sequences only. Part of the clones is absent; in the studies checked, under half of the shortfall reflects unresolved V genes, and no reason is known for the rest. The sample profile shows about 31,000 clones; 70% to 85% of them were found once. About 2.3% of the sample is taken by the ten largest. Sequenced: Tregs from blood cultured with allogeneic cells. The source of these receptors is a human donor in good health.

This clone has just one count. The CDR3 DNA follows: TGTGCCAGCAGTCGCCCGGGACAGGGGGCGGATGAGCAGTTCTTC. Translating it yields CASSRPGQGADEQFF. The rearrangement uses TRBV5-5 and TRBJ2-1; 12 nucleotides line up with TRBD1. Trimming removed 5 bases from V and 8 bases from J; junction bases left unmatched: 8. CDR3 length: 15 residues. Germline assignment: CDR1 SGHKS and CDR2 YYEKEE (reference sequence).

This chain joins TRBV11-2 and TRBJ1-6, with D tentatively TRBD1 (5 bases). V shed 6 bases and J shed 10 bases, with 16 bases lying between them. From germline, CDR1 is SGHAT and CDR2 FQNNGV. The CDR3 length is 14 residues. CDR3 DNA sequence: TGTGCCAGCAGTTCCGGGGGGGTGAGATCACCCCTCCACTTT. This translates into CASSSGGVRSPLHF.

The chain recombines TRBV30 with TRBJ1-5; TRBD1 agrees at 7 bases. The J segment lost 3 bases and the V segment lost 3 bases, leaving 2 bases of the junction unmatched. The CDR3 runs 13 residues. From germline, CDR1 is GTSNPN and CDR2 SVGIG (reference sequence). CDR3 in DNA: TGTGCCTGGAGAGACAGGGACAATCAGCCCCAGCATTTT. Translating gives CAWRDRDNQPQHF.

The chain links TRBV5-1 to TRBJ2-7; tentative D call: TRBD1 (6 bases). In germline, CDR1 is SGHRS, CDR2 YFSETQ. The CDR3 length is 16 residues. Trimming stripped 7 bases from V and 1 base from J, with 21 bases between. CDR3 amino acids: CASSRLGATPSYEQYF. CDR3 nucleotide sequence: TGCGCCAGCTCCCGTTTGGGGGCGACACCTTCCTACGAGCAGTACTTC. Supplemented by reference TRBV5-1 and TRBJ2-7, the full variable domain reads KAGVTQTPRYLIKTRGQQVTLSCSPISGHRSVSWYQQTPGQGLQFLFEYFSETQRNKGNFPGRFSGRQFSNSRSEMNVSTLELGDSALYLCASSRLGATPSYEQYFGPGTRLTVT.

This clone was observed once. The chain has TRBV5-6 and TRBJ1-2; D unresolved. The CDR3 totals 13 residues. Trimming stripped 1 base from V and 8 bases from J, with 12 bases between. The germline gives CDR1 SGHDT, CDR2 YYEEEE. CDR3 DNA sequence: TGTGCCAGCAGCTTGATAGTCCGGGAGGGCTACACCTTC. It codes for CASSLIVREGYTF.

This clone has just a few counts. The chain is built from TRBV7-6 and TRBJ2-1; 15 bases line up with TRBD2. Germline values: CDR1 SGHVS, CDR2 FNYEAQ. The CDR3 is 17 residues long. V shed 5 bases and J 0 bases; nucleotides not matched to a gene: 2. The CDR3 DNA follows: TGTGCCAGCAGCCCGGGACTAGCGGGAGGCTCCTACAATGAGCAGTTCTTC. Protein product: CASSPGLAGGSYNEQFF.

This clone occurred a few times. The chain links TRBV2 to TRBJ1-2; 9 bases are shared with TRBD1. Germline-derived CDR1 and CDR2 are SNHLY and FYNNEI. With V trimmed by 6 bases and J by 5 bases, 13 bases remained unmatched. The CDR3 is 16 amino acids. In nucleotides, the CDR3 is TGTGCCAGCAGCAGAAACCCCGGGACAGGGATATATGGCTACACCTTC. It codes for CASSRNPGTGIYGYTF.

J is TRBJ2-1 and V is TRBV5-1; 11 bases line up with TRBD2. The CDR3 is made up of 15 amino acids. The trim removed 3 bases at V and 4 bases at J, leaving 3 bases unmatched. Looked up from germline, CDR1 is SGHRS and CDR2 is YFSETQ. The CDR3 loop reads CASSSGLAEYNEQFF. CDR3 coding DNA: TGCGCCAGCAGCTCGGGACTAGCGGAGTACAATGAGCAGTTCTTC.

This chain joins TRBV10-3 and TRBJ1-2; 7 bases are shared with TRBD1. J was trimmed by 1 base and V by 4 bases; bases with no gene match: 21. The CDR3 is made up of 20 amino acids. Germline-derived CDR1 and CDR2 are ENHRY and SYGVKD. CDR3 sequence (DNA): TGTGCCATCAGTGCATCCCCATGGACAGGAAATCCCGAGAGTAACTATGGCTACACCTTC. Protein: CAISASPWTGNPESNYGYTF.

The rearrangement links TRBV7-2 to TRBJ1-1; D remains unclear. This CDR3 is built from 14 residues. Germline V lookup: CDR1 SGHTA, CDR2 FQGNSA. Trimming left V 3 bases short and J 2 bases short, with 10 bases between. DNA of the CDR3: TGTGCCAGCAGCTTCTCCGGTAGTAACACTGAAGCTTTCTTT. Translated, it gives CASSFSGSNTEAFF.

The J gene is TRBJ2-7, the V gene TRBV27; D might be TRBD2 (6 bases). This CDR3 is built from 14 residues. Looked up from germline, CDR1 is MNHEY and CDR2 is SMNVEV (reference sequence). V was trimmed by 4 bases and J by 0 bases, leaving 10 bases between them. The CDR3 region is CASSWGGTSYEQYF. CDR3 bases: TGTGCCAGCAGTTGGGGCGGGACCTCCTACGAGCAGTACTTC.

This chain joins TRBV11-1 and TRBJ2-5, with D perhaps TRBD1 (6 bases). Per the germline V gene, CDR1 is SGHAT and CDR2 is FQDESV (reference sequence). Trimming shortened V by 1 base and J by 7 bases, and 19 bases separated the two germline ends. The CDR3 runs to 16 residues. CDR3 nucleotides: TGTGCCAGCAGCTTAGATTTTGGGTCAGGGGTGGTGACCCAGTACTTC. Translated: CASSLDFGSGVVTQYF. Supplemented by reference TRBV11-1 and TRBJ2-5, the full variable domain reads EAEVAQSPRYKITEKSQAVAFWCDPISGHATLYWYRQILGQGPELLVQFQDESVVDDSQLPKDRFSAERLKGVDSTLKIQPAELGDSAMYLCASSLDFGSGVVTQYFGPGTRLLVL.

This clone was observed a handful of times. The chain joins TRBV5-4 to TRBJ2-5; 7 bases are a match to TRBD2. V dropped 4 bases and J dropped 1; count of bases not matched to a gene: 10. This CDR3 has 16 residues. Germline V gives CDR1 SGHNT, CDR2 YYREEE (reference sequence). The CDR3 region has the DNA TGTGCCAGCAGCCTTGGTCTTCTAGCGGCCCAAGAGACCCAGTACTTC. The encoded protein is CASSLGLLAAQETQYF.

On this clone: One end of the junction fails to match germline, which may point to a read error. The chain joins TRBV5-6 to TRBJ1-1; tentatively, D is TRBD1 (5 bases). The CDR3 runs to 12 residues. The germline V gene encodes CDR1 SGHDT and CDR2 YYEEEE. The DNA of the CDR3 is TGTGCCAGCAGCTTTATAGGGGTGGGGGATTCTTTT. Protein product: CASSFIGVGDSF. The full variable domain, its missing parts supplied by reference TRBV5-6 and TRBJ1-1, is DAGVTQSPTHLIKTRGQQVTLRCSPKSGHDTVSWYQQALGQGPQFIFQYYEEEERQRGNFPDRFSGHQFPNYSSELNVNALLLGDSALYLCASSFIGVGDSFGQGTRLTVV.

The DNA of the CDR3 is TGTGCCAGCAGCGCCAGGGGATACATTCAGTACTTC. Translation gives CASSARGYIQYF. The J gene is TRBJ2-4, the V gene TRBV7-9; D may be TRBD1 (6 bases). The CDR3 consists of 12 residues. V was cut by 5 bases and J by 8 bases, with 10 bases left in between. The germline V gene has CDR1 SEHNR and CDR2 FQNEAQ (reference sequence).

The chain uses TRBV15 and TRBJ2-6; D ambiguous. V lost 1 base, J lost 0 bases, and 4 bases lay in between. CDR1 and CDR2 (germline): LNHNV, YYDKDF (reference sequence). The CDR3 length is 15 residues. The CDR3 loop reads CATSRALSGANVLTF. The CDR3 DNA reads TGTGCCACCAGCAGAGCTCTCTCTGGGGCCAACGTCCTGACTTTC.

The chain is built from TRBV5-5 and TRBJ2-3; D gene ambiguous. V gave up 0 bases and J gave up 8 bases, with 19 bases separating them. Germline V gene data show CDR1 as SGHKS and CDR2 as YYEKEE (reference sequence). This CDR3 comprises 16 residues. Here the CDR3 reads CASSLGWHQRVITQYF. DNA of the CDR3: TGTGCCAGCAGCTTGGGCTGGCACCAAAGGGTTATTACGCAGTATTTT.

The chain is built from TRBV5-6 and TRBJ1-3, with D unresolved. Trimming pared 5 bases from V and 0 bases from J, leaving 9 bases between. The CDR3 sequence is 14 residues long. The germline V gene has CDR1 SGHDT and CDR2 YYEEEE. The CDR3 sequence: CASRPKVSGNTIYF. CDR3 in DNA: TGTGCCAGCAGACCCAAGGTCTCTGGAAACACCATATATTTT.

The chain has TRBV7-9 and TRBJ2-3; no definite D call. CDR3 length equals 12 residues. The germline V gene encodes CDR1 SEHNR and CDR2 FQNEAQ (reference sequence). Trimming pared 5 bases from V and 6 bases from J, leaving 9 bases between. The chain's CDR3 is CASSIPLDTQYF. CDR3 in DNA: TGTGCCAGCAGCATTCCCCTTGATACGCAGTATTTT.

This clone was picked up one time. This sequence joins TRBV7-2 and TRBJ1-2; the D gene is possibly TRBD1 (5 bases). The CDR3 extends over 12 amino acids. The germline V gene has CDR1 SGHTA and CDR2 FQGNSA. The V gene lost 2 bases and the J gene lost 8 bases, with 9 bases spanning the gap. In DNA form, the CDR3 reads TGTGCCAGCAGCTTACGGTCAGGGGGCTACACCTTC. It specifies CASSLRSGGYTF.

The table lists this clone with a count of one. The V gene is TRBV7-3, the J gene TRBJ2-7; D remains ambiguous. V was trimmed by 5 bases and J by 2 bases, leaving 10 bases between them. The V gene's germline CDR1 is SGHTA and CDR2 FQGTGA. The CDR3 extends over 13 amino acids. CDR3 nucleotides: TGTGCCAGCAGCATAGATGGAGCCTACGAGCAGTACTTC. Translation: CASSIDGAYEQYF.

The genes are TRBV7-2 and TRBJ2-7; TRBD1 aligns across 10 bases. The trim removed 5 bases at V and 2 bases at J, leaving 12 bases unmatched. Germline CDR1 and CDR2: SGHTA and FQGNSA. This CDR3 has 17 amino acids. The DNA for the CDR3 is TGTGCCAGCAGCCGCCGACCGGGACAGGGGATCCCCTACGAGCAGTACTTC. Translating it yields CASSRRPGQGIPYEQYF.

The gene calls are TRBV19 and TRBJ1-2, with unresolved D. Trimming took off 6 bases at V and 8 bases at J, with 10 bases between the two ends. The germline V gene has CDR1 LNHDA and CDR2 SQIVND (reference sequence). The CDR3 length is 11 residues. This CDR3 reads CASSMRAGYTF. CDR3 sequence (DNA): TGTGCCAGTAGCATGAGGGCCGGCTACACCTTC. Full variable domain (rest looked up from reference TRBV19 and TRBJ1-2): DGGITQSPKYLFRKEGQNVTLSCEQNLNHDAMYWYRQDPGQGLRLIYYSQIVNDFQKGDIAEGYSVSREKKESFPLTVTSAQKNPTAFYLCASSMRAGYTFGSGTRLTVV.

V usage is TRBV29-1 and J usage is TRBJ2-3, with D possibly being TRBD1 or TRBD2 (5 bases each). The CDR3 runs to 13 residues. V was cut by 7 bases and J by 3 bases, with 14 bases left in between. Germline CDR1 reads SQVTM; CDR2 reads ANQGSEA. CDR3 nucleotides: TGCAGCGGGATGGGGGTGGGGACAGATACGCAGTATTTT. This translates into CSGMGVGTDTQYF.

This chain uses TRBV5-1 with TRBJ2-3, with D possibly matching TRBD2 (6 bases). The V end lost 2 bases, the J end lost 5 bases, and 12 bases lay between the germline ends. Germline V gene data show CDR1 as SGHRS and CDR2 as YFSETQ. This CDR3 is built from 14 residues. The CDR3 is CASSFGGFKDTQYF. In DNA form, the CDR3 reads TGCGCCAGCAGCTTTGGGGGGTTCAAAGATACGCAGTATTTT.

The chain joins TRBV7-2 to TRBJ2-5, with D possibly TRBD1 on 5 matching bases. V shed 2 bases and J shed 4 bases, with 17 bases lying between them. The CDR3 covers 16 residues. The V gene's germline CDR1 is SGHTA and CDR2 FQGNSA. CDR3 protein: CASSLNLRGVAETQYF. CDR3 in DNA: TGTGCCAGCAGCTTAAATCTAAGGGGCGTAGCAGAGACCCAGTACTTC.

This sequence joins TRBV4-1 and TRBJ2-5; D is uncertain. The CDR3 has 15 amino acids. Per germline, CDR1 MGHRA and CDR2 YSYEKL. V was cut by 3 bases and J by 5 bases, with 16 bases left in between. The CDR3 coding sequence is TGCGCCAGCAGCCAGGGCTGGACGGATCGGGAGACCCAGTACTTC. Translating gives CASSQGWTDRETQYF.

The chain is built from TRBV5-1 and TRBJ1-1; possibly TRBD1 for D (5 bases). Trimming left V 0 bases short and J 4 bases short, with 10 bases between. The germline V gene has CDR1 SGHRS and CDR2 YFSETQ. CDR3 length: 14 residues. CDR3 sequence: CASSLGWRGTEAFF. For the CDR3, the DNA is TGCGCCAGCAGCTTGGGGTGGAGGGGCACTGAAGCTTTCTTT.

This sequence joins TRBV11-2 and TRBJ2-2; D not resolved. Looked up from germline, CDR1 is SGHAT and CDR2 is FQNNGV. V shed 1 base and J shed 10 bases, with 4 bases lying between them. The CDR3 is 11 residues long. For the CDR3, the DNA is TGTGCCAGCAGCTTAGGGGTGGAGCTGTTTTTT. Translation gives CASSLGVELFF.

This clone was found a few times. The rearrangement links TRBV2 to TRBJ2-3, with TRBD2 as a possible D gene (5 bases). Trimming removed 1 base from V and 0 bases from J, with 14 bases in between. Germline values: CDR1 SNHLY, CDR2 FYNNEI. The CDR3 has 17 amino acids. CDR3: CASSEGTRRTSTDTQYF. As DNA, the CDR3 is TGTGCCAGCAGTGAAGGGACCCGTCGGACTAGCACAGATACGCAGTATTTT.

The chain employs TRBV19 and TRBJ1-5; the match to TRBD1 covers 8 bases. The CDR3 loop spans 13 amino acids. Germline V gives CDR1 LNHDA, CDR2 SQIVND (reference sequence). With 6 bases clipped from V and 11 bases from J, the junction kept 9 bases outside the gene matches. The CDR3, as DNA: TGTGCCAGTAGCCCCCGGACAGGGAAGACCCAGCATTTT. Protein sequence: CASSPRTGKTQHF.